This TCR beta chain came from a study of cytomegalovirus exposure and HLA in healthy donors. Study context: The use of the same platform for the 130 or so validation repertoires and the roughly 630 first-cohort repertoires was reported by a later analysis.

The donors were part of the roughly 130-subject validation cohort, which stood apart from the 666-subject first cohort. This clone came up a few times. Its specificity is unknown. Findings and limits, study-wide: The TCR clusters that emerged in the first cohort tended, a later analysis found, to co-occur in the roughly 120 validation repertoires. It was reported that the classifier diagnosed cytomegalovirus status with high specificity and sensitivity in both the original and validation cohorts.

Profiling relied on immunoSEQ multiplex PCR, and the TCRdb table lists in-frame clones only, not all of them. Found here are 130,000 to 150,000 clones, about 89% of them singletons; the top ten hold around 3.4%. CDR3 size: 14 residues. Trimming pared 6 bases from V and 1 base from J, leaving 10 bases between. The germline CDR1 and CDR2 sequences are SNHLY and FYNNEI. The source is a woman between 18 and 30 years old in good health and CMV-seropositive. This rearrangement joins TRBV2 to TRBJ1-5; maybe TRBD1 (6 bases). Input material: PBMCs. CDR3 DNA sequence: TGTGCCAGCAGCACACAGGGAAGCAATCAGCCCCAGCATTTT. Amino acid sequence: CASSTQGSNQPQHF. The entire variable domain, with the rest obtained from reference TRBV2 and TRBJ1-5, is as follows: EPEVTQTPSHQVTQMGQEVILRCVPISNHLYFYWYRQILGQKVEFLVSFYNNEISEKSEIFDDQFSVERPDGSNFTLKIRSTKLEDSAMYFCASSTQGSNQPQHFGDGTRLSIL.